Sequencing of this TCR beta chain was carried out in a study of blood T cells in healthy people across ages. Overall study results and limits: Diversity was estimated from one million T cells, and these estimates were considered underestimates.

This clonotype was seen once. What it binds is not known. The use of a sample-barcoded 5' primer and a J-beta primer mix characterized a second PCR of about 7 to 12 cycles. In TCRdb, the 5' RACE reads were re-called with MiXCR into one record per CDR3 protein. Of over 600,000 distinct CDR3 sequences listed, roughly 50% are singletons. A minimum of 5 micrograms of total RNA was extracted per sample. What was sequenced was blood. The sequence was collected from a man in his forties in good health.

The CDR3 loop is CASNRQGVDVHEQYF. The CDR3 DNA reads TGTGCCAGCAACCGACAGGGCGTTGATGTCCACGAGCAGTACTTC. V gene TRBV3-1 combines with J gene TRBJ2-7, with TRBD1 matching 7 bases. CDR1 and CDR2 (germline): LGHDT, YNNKEL (reference sequence). J was trimmed by 5 bases and V by 7 bases; bases with no gene match: 14. The CDR3 sequence is 15 residues long.